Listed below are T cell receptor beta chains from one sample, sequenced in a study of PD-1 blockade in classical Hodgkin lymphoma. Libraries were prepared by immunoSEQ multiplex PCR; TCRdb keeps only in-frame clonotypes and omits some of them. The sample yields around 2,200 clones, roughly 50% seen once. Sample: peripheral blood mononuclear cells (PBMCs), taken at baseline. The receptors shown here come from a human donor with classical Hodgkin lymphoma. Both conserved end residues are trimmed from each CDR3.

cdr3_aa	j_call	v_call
ASGLVRNRDNEQF	TRBJ2-1	TRBV12-5
ASSLGKGNYGYT	TRBJ1-2	TRBV7-2
ASSLSGQSNYGYT	TRBJ1-2	TRBV6-1
AWGQGYGYT	TRBJ1-2	TRBV30
ASRGGTFMNTEAF	TRBJ1-1	TRBV6-6
ASSSDLLSGNTIY	TRBJ1-3	TRBV2
AWSRTLTDTQY	TRBJ2-3	TRBV30
ASSVGGQGTKQY	TRBJ2-7	TRBV9
ASSPGLRGENTEAF	TRBJ1-1	TRBV5-1
ASSTTLDRGYEQY	TRBJ2-7	TRBV19
AISEGLAGVRTDTQY	TRBJ2-3	TRBV10-3
ASSRAGGPEETQY	TRBJ2-5	TRBV6-9
ASSYAGTALYEQY	TRBJ2-7	TRBV28
ASSQGWQGEGEKLF	TRBJ1-4	TRBV4-3
ASSQVREKLF	TRBJ1-4	TRBV4-1
ASSLGGREAF	TRBJ1-1	TRBV27
AISRPYTGELF	TRBJ2-2	TRBV5-4
ASSFDNRRTEKLF	TRBJ1-4	TRBV11-1
ASSLGFGDLQRETQY	TRBJ2-5	TRBV7-9
ASSSRLGRGSNQPQH	TRBJ1-5	TRBV13
ASSLQGANEQF	TRBJ2-1	TRBV18
ASSLEASGSTEAF	TRBJ1-1	TRBV7-9
ARLQGGNTEAF	TRBJ1-1	TRBV2
AISPDSTGELF	TRBJ2-2	TRBV10-3
ASSARSSDYT	TRBJ1-2	TRBV11-3
ASSVRQNTEAF	TRBJ1-1	TRBV9
ASSQVGPYGYT	TRBJ1-2	TRBV14
ASSFPDRLLNTEAF	TRBJ1-1	TRBV7-8
ASSPRDTIY	TRBJ1-3	TRBV11-2
SVETGGSVAWEQY	TRBJ2-7	TRBV29-1
ASSSSGVSTDTQY	TRBJ2-3	TRBV5-4
ASSAWSSYNSPLH	TRBJ1-6	TRBV9
ASSGRGYQETQY	TRBJ2-5	TRBV7-8
ASSLAVGGPNQPQH	TRBJ1-5	TRBV7-6
ASSPQPRTGGNGNTIY	TRBJ1-3	TRBV9
ASSLELNTEAF	TRBJ1-1	TRBV5-1
ASSLGGGPYEQY	TRBJ2-7	TRBV7-9
ASSLMREGTNTEAF	TRBJ1-1	TRBV4-2
ASSGGTSGGYGETQY	TRBJ2-5	TRBV5-6
ASRVNSYEQY	TRBJ2-7	TRBV6-5
ASLELHTQSRANVLT	TRBJ2-6	TRBV5-8
ASSRQHQSYGYT	TRBJ1-2	TRBV19
ASSPLGTLTGELF	TRBJ2-2	TRBV6-1
ASIGRGNEKLF	TRBJ1-4	TRBV2